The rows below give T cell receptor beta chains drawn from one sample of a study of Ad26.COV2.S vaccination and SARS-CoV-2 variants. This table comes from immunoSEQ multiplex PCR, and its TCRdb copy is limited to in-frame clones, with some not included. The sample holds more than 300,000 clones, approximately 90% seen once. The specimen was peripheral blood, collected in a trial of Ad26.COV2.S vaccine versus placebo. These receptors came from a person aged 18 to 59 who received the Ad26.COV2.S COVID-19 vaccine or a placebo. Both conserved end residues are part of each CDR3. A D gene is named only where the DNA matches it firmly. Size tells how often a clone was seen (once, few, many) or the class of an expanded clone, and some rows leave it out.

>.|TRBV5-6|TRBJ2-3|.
TGTGCCAGCAGCACAGGTCTCACAGATACGCAGTATTTT
CASSTGLTDTQYF
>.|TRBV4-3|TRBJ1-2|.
TGCGCCAGCAGCCAAGATACCAGGGGTGGAGGCTACACCTTC
CASSQDTRGGGYTF
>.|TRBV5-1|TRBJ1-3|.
TGCGCCAGCAAGGACCTTAGCTCTGGAAACACCATATATTTT
CASKDLSSGNTIYF
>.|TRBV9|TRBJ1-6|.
TGTGCCAGCAGCCCACGGACGGGTAATTCACCCCTCCACTTT
CASSPRTGNSPLHF
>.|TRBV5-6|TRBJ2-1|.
TGTGCCAGCAGCGGGACGCCTACTAACTACAATGAGCAGTTCTTC
CASSGTPTNYNEQFF
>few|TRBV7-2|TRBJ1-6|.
TGTGCCAGCAGCCCTGATCAATATAAGGGGCTAGGGAATTCACCCCTCCACTTT
CASSPDQYKGLGNSPLHF
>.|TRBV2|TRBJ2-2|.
TGTGCCAGCAGTGAAGCGGGGAACGGTGCCGGGGAGCTGTTTTTT
CASSEAGNGAGELFF
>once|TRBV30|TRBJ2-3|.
TGTGCCTGGAGTGTACTAGGTTCAGATACGCAGTATTTT
CAWSVLGSDTQYF
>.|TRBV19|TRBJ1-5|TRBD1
TGTGCCAGTAGTCTGACAGGGGATCAGCCCCAGCATTTT
CASSLTGDQPQHF
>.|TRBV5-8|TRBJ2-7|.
TGTGCCAGCAGCGAGAGGACGGCCGCCTACGAGCAGTACTTC
CASSERTAAYEQYF
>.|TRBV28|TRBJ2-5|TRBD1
TGTGCCAGCAGTCCTACAGACAGGGAAGAGACCCAGTACTTC
CASSPTDREETQYF
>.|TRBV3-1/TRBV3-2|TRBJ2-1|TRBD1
TGTGCCAGCAGCCAGGGACAGGGGGCACGAAATGAGCAGTTCTTC
CASSQGQGARNEQFF
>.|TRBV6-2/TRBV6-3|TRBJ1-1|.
TGTGCCAGCAGTTACTCCAACACTGAAGCTTTCTTT
CASSYSNTEAFF
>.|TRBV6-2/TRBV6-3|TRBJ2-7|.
TGTGCCAGCAGTCCCCCCCCTTCCTACGAGCAGTACTTC
CASSPPPSYEQYF
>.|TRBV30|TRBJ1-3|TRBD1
TGTGCCTGGAGTGTACGGGACAGGGTTCTAACTGGAAACACCATATATTTT
CAWSVRDRVLTGNTIYF
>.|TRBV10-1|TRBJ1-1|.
TGCGCCAGCATCAACGGGTTCGAAGCTTTCTTT
CASINGFEAFF
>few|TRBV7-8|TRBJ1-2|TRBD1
TGTGCCAGCAGCCTAATACAGGGGAGAGAGTATGGCTACACCTTC
CASSLIQGREYGYTF
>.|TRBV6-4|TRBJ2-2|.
TGTGCCAGCAGTGATCAGGGACTGGGCACCGGGGAGCTGTTTTTT
CASSDQGLGTGELFF
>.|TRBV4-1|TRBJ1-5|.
TGCGCCAGCAGCCAGGCCTTTGGGGGCAATCAGCCCCAGCATTTT
CASSQAFGGNQPQHF
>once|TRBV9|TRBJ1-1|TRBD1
TGTGCCAGCAGCGCGGGGGGACAGCCCTACACTGAAGCTTTCTTT
CASSAGGQPYTEAFF
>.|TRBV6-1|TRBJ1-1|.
TGTGCCAGCAGTTTATATGTGAACACTGAAGCTTTCTTT
CASSLYVNTEAFF
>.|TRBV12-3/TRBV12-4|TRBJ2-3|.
TGTGCCGCGGGTGCGGGGGCCGGGTATACGCAGTATTTT
CAAGAGAGYTQYF
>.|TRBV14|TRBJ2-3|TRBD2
TGTGCCAGCAGCACGATCGTAGCGGGAGTTTTTTTGGATACGCAGTATTTT
CASSTIVAGVFLDTQYF
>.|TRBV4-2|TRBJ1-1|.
TGTGCCAGCAGCCAAGATCTCGGGTTCGCTGAAGCTTTCTTT
CASSQDLGFAEAFF
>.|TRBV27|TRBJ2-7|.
TGTGCCAGCAGTTTGGACAGTACCTACGAGCAGTACTTC
CASSLDSTYEQYF
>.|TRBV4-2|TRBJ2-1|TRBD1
TGTGCCAGCAGCCCACTGGGGCCGACAGGGAATGAGCAGTTCTTC
CASSPLGPTGNEQFF